This T cell receptor (beta chain) originates from a study of cytomegalovirus exposure and HLA in healthy donors. Primers included in the PCR were 60 Vbeta and 13 Jbeta primers. Sequencing used immunoSEQ multiplex PCR; TCRdb keeps in-frame clones, though not all of them. The table lists over 150,000 clones, about four fifths of them singletons. Of note for this clone: Other DNA sequences within the sample encode an identical CDR3.

Trimming removed 5 bases from V and 4 bases from J, with 21 bases in between. Per the germline V gene, CDR1 is LGHNA and CDR2 is YNFKEQ. The CDR3 contains 17 residues. This chain joins TRBV4-2 and TRBJ2-1, with D possibly matching TRBD2 (7 bases). This sequence originates from a woman in her forties or fifties in good health and CMV-seropositive. Sequenced sample: PBMCs. This chain's CDR3 is CASSTRLAGDIYNEQFF. The CDR3 DNA is TGTGCCAGCAGCACTCGACTGGCGGGGGACATATACAATGAGCAGTTCTTC.